The T cell receptor beta chain under discussion was sequenced for a study of blood T cell repertoires in COVID-19. Study information: From the United States, Italy and Spain came samples of acute and convalescent COVID-19. Sources were T cells, B-cell-depleted T cells, or PBMCs; the material itself was cDNA or gDNA.

This clone was detected only a few times. In the original analysis: Estimates of nucleated cell counts were drawn from the amplification of reference gene primers. Using immunoSEQ multiplex PCR, the repertoire was profiled, and TCRdb retains in-frame clones only, with some absent. V, J and clone size reflect that table, while D and trimming were determined from the DNA. The sample contains about 44,000 clones, more than 65% of which appear only once. The CDR3 is made up of 14 amino acids. The germline V gene has CDR1 MDHEN and CDR2 SYDVKM. Trimming stripped 2 bases from V and 5 bases from J, with 9 bases between.

This clonotype was obtained from a woman aged 70-85 years with acute or convalescent COVID-19. This rearrangement joins TRBV28 to TRBJ2-2, with a tentative D call TRBD2 (5 bases). The sequencing sample was made of peripheral blood. The CDR3 here is CASSLEGGTGELFF. CDR3 DNA sequence: TGTGCCAGCAGTTTAGAGGGCGGGACCGGGGAGCTGTTTTTT.